These 20 T cell receptor beta chains were all obtained from the same sample, sequenced in a study of T cells in women clearing cervical HPV infection (dated by TCRdb to 2017 to 2018). Library creation used the immunoSEQ multiplex PCR assay. Held by TCRdb, this immuneACCESS table contains in-frame sequences only and omits some clones. Under half of the omission traces to an unresolved V gene where checked; the cause of the rest is unknown. In this sample's table one finds around 37,000 clones. Of the sample, just under 6.5% is held by the ten largest clones. Sequencing input: blood buffy coat. The receptors derive from a woman between 18 and 70 years old with a cervical HPV16 infection that either progressed to CIN3+ or cleared (not recorded which).

On this clone: The read comes to an end 3 residues before the CDR3 does, leaving the germline J gene to fill in the end. This sequence joins TRBV18 and TRBJ2-3, with TRBD2 as a possible D gene (7 bases). Trimming removed 2 bases from V and 5 bases from J, with 14 bases in between. CDR1 and CDR2 (germline): KGHSH, LQKENI. This CDR3 contains 15 residues. The CDR3 loop reads CASSPVGGARDTQYF. CDR3 DNA, as far as it was read: TGTGCCAGCTCACCAGTTGGGGGGGCGAGAGATACG.

The CDR3 is CASSLSRAQETQYF. CDR3 DNA, as far as it was read: TGTGCCAGCAGTCTGTCCAGGGCGCAAGAGACC. This chain connects TRBV2 to TRBJ2-5; D is possibly TRBD1 (5 bases). The read terminates 3 residues ahead of where the CDR3 ends, so the germline J gene completes it. Germline V lookup: CDR1 SNHLY, CDR2 FYNNEI. The ends were cut back, 5 bases at V and 2 bases at J, with 12 bases in the middle. The CDR3 loop spans 14 amino acids.

On this clone itself: Sequencing ends 3 residues short of the CDR3 end; the germline J gene provides the rest. The V and J genes are TRBV5-1 and TRBJ2-2; no firm D call. CDR3 size: 16 residues. Germline-derived CDR1 and CDR2 are SGHRS and YFSETQ. The sequenced CDR3 bases are TGCGCCAGCAGCTTGGACCCAATACCAACTAATGAAAAG. Protein product: CASSLDPIPTNEK. The complete CDR3 reads CASSLDPIPTNEKLFF.

Points on this clone: The read ends 3 residues shy of where the CDR3 ends; the end is completed using the germline J gene. V is TRBV30 and J is TRBJ1-2, with D tentatively TRBD1 (6 bases). The CDR3 runs 13 residues. The germline CDR1 and CDR2 sequences are GTSNPN and SVGIG (reference sequence). The DNA read from the CDR3 is TGTGCCTGGAGTCTAGGGGGATTCGAGGGC. Its protein is CAWSLGGFEG. The whole CDR3 protein is CAWSLGGFEGYTF.

About this clone: The CDR3 end is not reached by the read, which stops 3 residues before it; the germline J gene fills it in. This rearrangement joins TRBV5-1 to TRBJ2-7; 10 bases fit TRBD2. CDR1 and CDR2 (germline): SGHRS, YFSETQ. The CDR3 spans 18 residues. V was pared by 0 bases and J by 0 bases, with 9 bases of the junction left unmatched. This CDR3 reads CASSLGPSGSQSSYEQYF. The covered CDR3 bases are TGCGCCAGCAGCTTGGGGCCTAGCGGGAGTCAAAGCTCCTACGAG.

Concerning this clone itself: The read ends 3 residues shy of where the CDR3 ends; the end is completed using the germline J gene. The rearrangement links TRBV19 to TRBJ1-4; D possibly corresponds to TRBD1 (5 bases). The CDR3 loop spans 12 amino acids. CDR1 is LNHDA, CDR2 SQIVND, per germline (reference sequence). The CDR3 loop is CATEGRAGKLFF. The sequenced CDR3 bases are TGTGCCACTGAGGGGCGCGCTGGGAAA.

As to this clone: The read gets to within 3 residues of the CDR3 end, and the germline J gene fills in the rest. This chain joins TRBV7-9 and TRBJ2-4, with 10 bases aligning to TRBD1. The CDR3 length is 15 residues. With V trimmed by 5 bases and J by 6 bases, 7 bases remained unmatched. Germline CDR1 is SEHNR and CDR2 is FQNEAQ (reference sequence). CDR3 residues: CASSPLGQGGNIQYF. The CDR3 bases that were read are TGTGCCAGCAGCCCCTTAGGACAGGGGGGAAACATT.

The sequenced CDR3 bases are TGTGCCAGCAGCCCTAGCGGGGGGGCAGATACG. Its translation is CASSPSGGADT. The CDR3, in full, reads CASSPSGGADTQYF. This chain links TRBV4-2 with TRBJ2-3; TRBD2 matches at 12 bases. Read data end 3 residues before the CDR3 end; the end is taken from the germline J gene. The V segment lost 4 bases and the J segment 4 bases; nucleotides outside the gene matches: 0. Per the germline V gene, CDR1 is LGHNA and CDR2 is YNFKEQ. CDR3 length: 14 residues.

Worth noting for this clone: The sequenced fragment ends 3 residues before the CDR3 boundary, so the rest is inferred from the germline J gene. The chain employs TRBV7-3 and TRBJ2-3; D perhaps matches TRBD1 (5 bases). Germline CDR1 reads SGHTA; CDR2 reads FQGTGA. The CDR3 spans 12 residues. The CDR3 reads CASSLIQGPQYF. CDR3 DNA (partial): TGTGCCAGCAGCTTAATTCAGGGTCCG.

As for this clone: The sequence runs out 3 residues before the end of the CDR3; the remainder is reconstructed from the germline J gene. The J gene is TRBJ2-3, the V gene TRBV11-1; 8 nucleotides match TRBD1. Trimming at V came to 8 bases and at J to 1 base, leaving 5 bases not matched to a gene. CDR3 length: 14 amino acids. Germline CDR1 is SGHAT and CDR2 is FQDESV (reference sequence). CDR3 protein: CASDRGQGTDTQYF. The CDR3 DNA, read in part, is TGTGCCAGCGACCGGGGACAGGGCACAGATACG. The whole variable domain, remainder taken from reference TRBV11-1 and TRBJ2-3, is EAEVAQSPRYKITEKSQAVAFWCDPISGHATLYWYRQILGQGPELLVQFQDESVVDDSQLPKDRFSAERLKGVDSTLKIQPAELGDSAMYLCASDRGQGTDTQYFGPGTRLTVL.

In the case of this clone: The sequenced fragment ends 3 residues before the CDR3 boundary, so the rest is inferred from the germline J gene. The chain carries TRBV5-1 and TRBJ1-2; 9 bases line up with TRBD1. CDR1 is SGHRS and CDR2 is YFSETQ in the germline V gene. Trimming at V came to 3 bases and at J to 2 bases, leaving 2 bases not matched to a gene. This CDR3 has 14 residues. Here the CDR3 reads CASSSGTGNYGYTF. The CDR3 DNA, read in part, is TGCGCCAGCAGCTCCGGGACAGGGAACTATGGC.

The CDR3 loop reads CASSASQGFNYGQYF. The CDR3 bases that were read are TGTGCCAGCAGTGCTTCACAGGGATTTAACTATGGT. This chain links TRBV6-1 with TRBJ2-4; weak D call: TRBD1 (6 bases). The read terminates 3 residues before the CDR3 end, so the remaining end is supplied by the germline J gene. The CDR3 has 15 residues. Germline values: CDR1 MNHNS, CDR2 SASEGT.

On this clone: From the germline J gene comes the end of the CDR3, since the read stops 3 residues before it. This rearrangement joins TRBV5-1 to TRBJ2-3, with D uncertain. Germline V CDR1 and CDR2: SGHRS, YFSETQ. V dropped 7 bases and J dropped 2 bases, with 11 bases sitting between them. The CDR3 loop spans 13 amino acids. This chain's CDR3 is CASVAQLTDTQYF. The sequenced part of the CDR3 DNA is TGCGCCAGCGTAGCACAACTCACAGATACG.

About this clone: Read coverage stops 3 residues before the CDR3 terminus; the germline J gene supplies the remainder. The J gene is TRBJ2-4, the V gene TRBV20-1; unclear D gene. Trimming removed 1 base from V and 9 bases from J, with 13 bases in between. This CDR3 comprises 13 residues. CDR1 and CDR2 from the germline V gene are DFQATT and SNEGSKA (reference sequence). The CDR3 protein is CSARGFSQSIQYF. The covered CDR3 bases are TGCAGTGCTAGAGGGTTTAGTCAAAGCATT.

Details on this clone: The read terminates 3 residues ahead of where the CDR3 ends, so the germline J gene completes it. The gene calls are TRBV20-1 and TRBJ2-1; 10 bases map to TRBD2. Unmatched junction bases numbered 6, after V lost 3 bases and J lost 7 bases. Germline assignment: CDR1 DFQATT and CDR2 SNEGSKA (reference sequence). The CDR3 has 14 residues. CDR3 in amino acids: CSASILAGENEQFF. Incomplete CDR3 DNA: TGCAGTGCTAGTATCCTAGCGGGGGAAAATGAG.

CDR3 bases read: TGTGCCAGCTCACCAGCAGGGATGGAGACC. Protein: CASSPAGMET. The complete CDR3 protein is CASSPAGMETQYF. The V call is TRBV18, the J call TRBJ2-5, with D possibly being TRBD1 (5 bases). The read stops 3 residues short of the end of the CDR3; the missing end is completed from the germline J gene. V was pared by 2 bases and J by 5 bases, with 9 bases between. The CDR3 loop spans 13 amino acids. Per the germline V gene, CDR1 is KGHSH and CDR2 is LQKENI.

In the case of this clone: The read gets to within 3 residues of the CDR3 end, and the germline J gene fills in the rest. The gene calls are TRBV2 and TRBJ2-2, with unresolved D. Germline V gene lookup returns CDR1 SNHLY and CDR2 FYNNEI. This CDR3 is 13 amino acids long. Trimming stripped 3 bases from V and 7 bases from J, with 9 bases between. CDR3 DNA, as far as it was read: TGTGCCAGCAGTGATAAGGGCAGCGGGGAG. Residues: CASSDKGSGE. The whole CDR3 sequence is CASSDKGSGELFF.

Turning to this clone: The CDR3 end is not reached by the read, which stops 3 residues before it; the germline J gene fills it in. V and J are TRBV6-1 and TRBJ2-3; D is undetermined. The CDR3 contains 13 residues. The V and J ends lost 1 base and 7 bases respectively, with 9 bases between them. Germline V gene sequence: CDR1 MNHNS, CDR2 SASEGT. The sequenced CDR3 bases are TGTGCCAGCAGTGAAGAACGGTGGTATACG. Residues: CASSEERWYT. The CDR3 in full is CASSEERWYTQYF.

In regard to this clone: From the germline J gene comes the end of the CDR3, since the read stops 3 residues before it. J is TRBJ2-5 and V is TRBV2, with 11 bases lining up with TRBD2. From germline, CDR1 is SNHLY and CDR2 FYNNEI. CDR3 size: 16 residues. Unmatched junction bases numbered 7, after V lost 3 bases and J lost 4 bases. CDR3 protein: CASSDGVSGGGETQYF. The DNA read from the CDR3 is TGTGCCAGCAGTGACGGCGTTAGCGGGGGGGGAGAGACC.

Worth noting for this clone: The CDR3 end is not reached by the read, which stops 3 residues before it; the germline J gene fills it in. The V call is TRBV30, the J call TRBJ2-5; D call uncertain. The V end was cut by 5 bases, the J end by 4 bases, with 11 bases between. There are 12 residues in the CDR3. In germline, CDR1 is GTSNPN, CDR2 SVGIG (reference sequence). The CDR3 is CAWELQPETQYF. The part of the CDR3 DNA that was read is TGTGCCTGGGAACTCCAACCAGAGACC.